The T cell receptor beta chain under discussion was sequenced for a study of T cell repertoires in cytomegalovirus infection. J gave up 7 bases and V 3 bases, and 7 bases lay outside the gene matches. There are 16 residues in the CDR3. General study findings and limits: Predominance within the ex vivo response was attributable to HLA-C-restricted CMV-specific TCR beta clonotypes.

Concerning this clonotype: Its specificity is unknown.

TCRdb re-analysed the reads in MiXCR, keeping a single row per CDR3 protein. The sample has approximately 910,000 distinct CDR3 sequences, 30% to 40% seen once. The chain joins TRBV12-3 or TRBV12-4 to TRBJ1-4; 11 nucleotides line up with TRBD1. The sample was cultured CD8+ T cells from PBMCs, taken from culture after CMV antigen stimulation. The TCR originated in a human donor in good health (CMV status not recorded). Some clones in this sample may be carry-over from other donors' samples. The chain's CDR3 is CASSLDRGRGGEKLFF. The CDR3 nucleotides are TGTGCCAGCAGTTTGGACAGGGGGCGAGGCGGTGAAAAACTGTTTTTT.